These T cell receptor beta chains were read from a single sample in a study of blood T cell repertoires in COVID-19. TCRdb's table, derived via immunoSEQ multiplex PCR, lists solely in-frame clones and lacks some. Here the sample spans about 270,000 clones, 65% to 85% being singletons. Sequences were obtained from peripheral blood. These receptors originate from a human donor with COVID-19, enrolled during active disease. The donor label of this sample is uncertain. Each CDR3 is given with its conserved first and last residue. Each record gives: V gene, CDR3 protein.

>TRBV4-1
CASSQVGTGAGELFF
>TRBV1
CTSRLTGTSGSLPYNEQFF
>TRBV12-3/TRBV12-4
CASSRESDTQYF
>TRBV4-3
CASSQVFPPETQYF
>TRBV29-1
CSAGLAGDEQFF
>TRBV7-8
CASSRDRGVGNTIYF
>TRBV24-1
CATSGSTGGAYEQYF
>TRBV7-3
CATILGTGGNTEAFF
>TRBV7-2
CASSFQRGALGEKLFF
>TRBV27
CASSPDESRARAFF
>TRBV25-1
CASSDGQAGWDTQYF
>TRBV11-2
CASSLNPSVNEQFF
>TRBV11-2
CASSLASGNTYEQYF